Sequencing of this T cell receptor (beta chain) was carried out in a study of blood T cell repertoires in COVID-19 (dated by TCRdb to 2019 to 2021). About the investigation overall: Samples from collaborators originated in the United States, Italy and Spain and spanned both the acute and convalescent phases of COVID-19. The prospective study material was composed of cDNA or gDNA derived from T cells, B-cell-depleted T cells, or PBMCs. Deeply sampled blood TCRbeta repertoires from subjects exposed to, actively infected with, or recovered from COVID-19 were included in the dataset. The repertoires were released in a freely available public database meant as a resource for research on the immune response to SARS-CoV-2. Samples came from the ongoing ImmuneRACE study (first 160 participants) plus 1,254 subjects from 6 global collaborators. Sample metadata almost always included a de-identified subject ID, COVID-19 status, age in years and sex. Where available, HLA class I and class II types were obtained from metadata supplied by the sample provider rather than from assay-based typing. The research as a whole found: The quantity of clinical and demographic metadata differed by source and by participant and was supplied without curation.

Whole blood was collected in K2EDTA tubes by collaborating institutions according to the institutions' own protocols. For TCRbeta analysis, collaborators shipped samples in one of three forms: frozen whole blood, isolated PBMCs, or DNA extracted from either of those sample types. TCRbeta CDR3 regions were amplified from genomic DNA using the immunoSEQ Assay, a bias-controlled multiplex PCR. Per the original workflow: Within the assay, amplification of reference gene primers was used to estimate how many nucleated cells each sample contained. Sequence reads were collapsed and filtered to measure the absolute abundance of every unique TCRbeta CDR3 rearrangement. For each sample, productive Simpson clonality was calculated as the square root of Simpson's diversity index across productive rearrangements. TCRdb took over this immuneACCESS table, retaining in-frame rearrangements with V and J assigned. Such tables are incomplete; in checked studies, under half of the missing clones stem from an unresolved V gene, and the remainder is unexplained. For V, J and clone size, that table is used; D and trimming come from the DNA. The sample profile shows tens of thousands of clones; 82% of them were found once. The ten biggest clones cover around 32% of the sample.

Turning to this clone: Its antigen is not yet known. No base qualities exist here, and no much larger clone lies one base off it.

Sequences SGHVS (CDR1) and FQNEAQ (CDR2) are obtained from the germline V gene. CDR3 length: 14 amino acids, cysteine to phenylalanine. The CDR3 DNA has 42 bases and is translated from base 1. Trimming leaves V shorter by 4 bases and J shorter by 7 bases, with the junction holding 7 bases beyond the gene matches. The clonotype comes from a human donor in a cohort sampled during active COVID-19. Sequencing input: peripheral blood. The chain is assembled from TRBV7-8 and TRBJ1-2, and TRBD1 matches 9 of the central bases. The nucleotides read TGTGCCAGCAGCTCAGAGACAGGGGGGGTTGGCTACACCTTC. Its product reads: CASSSETGGVGYTF.